This T cell receptor beta chain was obtained from a study of chemoradiotherapy in HPV16-positive cancers. The method was immunoSEQ multiplex PCR; TCRdb's version includes in-frame clones alone and lacks a portion of them. The sample lists about 15,000 clones, over 85% occurring once. V was shortened by 2 bases and J by 5 bases, with 9 bases between the two germline ends. The CDR3 is 13 amino acids. Per the germline V gene, CDR1 is MDHEN and CDR2 is SYDVKM. V and J are TRBV28 and TRBJ1-1; no clear D gene. This receptor was taken from a human donor with HPV-associated anogenital cancer. Material: blood, obtained from a patient who underwent chemoradiotherapy. CDR3 coding DNA: TGTGCCAGCAGTTTAGGGGAACGGACTGAAGCTTTCTTT. This gives the protein CASSLGERTEAFF.